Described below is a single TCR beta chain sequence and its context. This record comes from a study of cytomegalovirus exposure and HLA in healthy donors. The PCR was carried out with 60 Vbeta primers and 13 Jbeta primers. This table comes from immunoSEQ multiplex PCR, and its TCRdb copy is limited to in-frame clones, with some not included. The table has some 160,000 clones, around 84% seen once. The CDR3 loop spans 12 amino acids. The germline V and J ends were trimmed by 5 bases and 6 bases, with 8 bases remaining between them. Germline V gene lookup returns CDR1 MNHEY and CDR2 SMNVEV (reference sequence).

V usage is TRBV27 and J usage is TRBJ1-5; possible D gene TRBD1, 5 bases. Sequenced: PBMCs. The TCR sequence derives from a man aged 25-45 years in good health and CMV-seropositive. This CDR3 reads CASSQGSQPQHF. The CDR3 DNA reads TGTGCCAGCAGTCAGGGAAGTCAGCCCCAGCATTTT.